The present entry profiles one T cell receptor (beta chain) with its context. CDR3 size: 12 residues. Germline V gene sequence: CDR1 MNHEY, CDR2 SVGAGI. Trimming removed 2 bases from V and 7 bases from J, with 8 bases in between. PCR involved 60 Vbeta and 13 Jbeta primers. Only in-frame clones appear in the TCRdb table, and some are missing; sequencing was by immunoSEQ multiplex PCR. The sample holds 95,000 to 150,000 clones, 60% to 75% seen once. This sample is part of a study of cytomegalovirus exposure and HLA in healthy donors. Sequenced material: PBMCs. This clonotype was sampled from a woman aged 35 to 49 in good health and CMV-seropositive. The rearrangement links TRBV6-5 to TRBJ1-2; D perhaps matches TRBD1 (5 bases). The CDR3: CASSYGGGGYTF. The CDR3 DNA reads as TGTGCCAGCAGTTACGGGGGAGGTGGCTACACCTTC.